Sequencing of this T cell receptor beta chain was carried out in a study of cytomegalovirus exposure and HLA in healthy donors. Overall study results and limits: 164 TCR beta chains were listed as cytomegalovirus-associated. The authors later linked a missense DCLRE1C variant to TCR beta V- and J-gene trimming. An analysis was carried out later, and it reportedly showed fewer N-insertions in an Asian-associated ancestry cluster than the approximately 680-donor mean.

Per the germline V gene, CDR1 is DFQATT and CDR2 is SNEGSKA (reference sequence). The CDR3 has 11 residues. The V end lost 5 bases, the J end lost 5 bases, and 9 bases lay between the germline ends. It was with 60 Vbeta and 13 Jbeta primers that the PCR ran. Libraries were prepared by immunoSEQ multiplex PCR; TCRdb keeps only in-frame clonotypes and omits some of them. The repertoire has around 180,000 clones, roughly 88% of them found once; the top ten carry about 1.3%. A note on this clone: What it binds is not known. The sample has other DNA sequences that encode this CDR3 too.

The genes are TRBV20-1 and TRBJ1-1, with D unclear. The sample comprised PBMCs. This TCR was sampled from a girl aged 2 to 9 in good health and CMV-seropositive. This CDR3 reads CSAARRTEAFF. As DNA, the CDR3 is TGCAGTGCTGCCCGCCGGACTGAAGCTTTCTTT.